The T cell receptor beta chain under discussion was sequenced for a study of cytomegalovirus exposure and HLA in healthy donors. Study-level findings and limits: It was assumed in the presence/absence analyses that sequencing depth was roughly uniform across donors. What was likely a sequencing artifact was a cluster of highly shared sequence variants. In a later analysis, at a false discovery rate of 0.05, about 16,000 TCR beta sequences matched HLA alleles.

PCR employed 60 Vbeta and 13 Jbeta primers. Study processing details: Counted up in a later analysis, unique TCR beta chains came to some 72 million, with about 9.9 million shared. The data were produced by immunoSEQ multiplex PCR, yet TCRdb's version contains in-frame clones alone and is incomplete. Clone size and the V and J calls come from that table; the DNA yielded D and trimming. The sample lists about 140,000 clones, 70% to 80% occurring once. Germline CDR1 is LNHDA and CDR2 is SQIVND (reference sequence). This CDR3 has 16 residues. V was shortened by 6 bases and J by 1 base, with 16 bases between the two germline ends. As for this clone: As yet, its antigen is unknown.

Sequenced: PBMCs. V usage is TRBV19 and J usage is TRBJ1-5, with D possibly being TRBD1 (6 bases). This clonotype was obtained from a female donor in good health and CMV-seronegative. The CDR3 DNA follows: TGTGCCAGTAGGCCGAACAGGGCCTTGAGCAATCAGCCCCAGCATTTT. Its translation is CASRPNRALSNQPQHF.